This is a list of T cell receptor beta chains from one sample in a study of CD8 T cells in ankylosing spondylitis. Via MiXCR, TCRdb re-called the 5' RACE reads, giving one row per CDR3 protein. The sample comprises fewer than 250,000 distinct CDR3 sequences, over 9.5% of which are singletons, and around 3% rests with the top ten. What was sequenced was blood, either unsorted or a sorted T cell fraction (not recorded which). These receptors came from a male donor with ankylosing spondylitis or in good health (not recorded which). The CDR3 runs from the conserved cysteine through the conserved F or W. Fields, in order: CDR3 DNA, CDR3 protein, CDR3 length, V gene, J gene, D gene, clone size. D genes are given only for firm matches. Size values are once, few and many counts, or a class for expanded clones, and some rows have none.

TGCGCCAGCAGCCAAGATAAGGCCTATACGGGCTATGGCTACACCTTC	CASSQDKAYTGYGYTF	16	TRBV4-1	TRBJ1-2	.	few
TGTGCCAGTAAAGGGGTCGGCTGGGGTTCACCCCTCCACTTT	CASKGVGWGSPLHF	14	TRBV6-1	TRBJ1-6	.	many
TGCGCCAGCAGCTTCCGGACAGGCACCGGGGAGCTGTTTTTT	CASSFRTGTGELFF	14	TRBV5-1	TRBJ2-2	TRBD1	.
TGTGCCATCAGTGAGAACGGGGCAGGTCAGCCCCAGCATTTT	CAISENGAGQPQHF	14	TRBV10-3	TRBJ1-5	.	many
TGTGCCAGCAGTTACGAGGGAGCGGGAGGGCCGAGCGGGGAGCTGTTTTTT	CASSYEGAGGPSGELFF	17	TRBV6-2/TRBV6-3	TRBJ2-2	TRBD2	few
TGCGCCAGCAGCTTGGCCGGGGTAACCGGGGAGCTGTTTTTT	CASSLAGVTGELFF	14	TRBV5-1	TRBJ2-2	.	many
TGTGCCAGCAGTTTAGAGCTAGCGGGAGGGCTCTGCGAGCAGTACTTC	CASSLELAGGLCEQYF	16	TRBV12-3/TRBV12-4	TRBJ2-7	TRBD2	many
TGTGCCAGCAGCTTGGTATCCGGACAGAGAAGAACAGATACGCAGTATTTT	CASSLVSGQRRTDTQYF	17	TRBV7-2	TRBJ2-3	.	many
TGTGCCAGCAGTTCGGGAGGCATTAACGAGCAGTACTTC	CASSSGGINEQYF	13	TRBV27	TRBJ2-7	TRBD2	many
TGTGCCATCACAGAGACGGGTGGAAACACCATATATTTT	CAITETGGNTIYF	13	TRBV10-3	TRBJ1-3	.	once
TGCAGCGTTGAGAGGACGGCCGGTACCACCTACGAGCAGTACTTC	CSVERTAGTTYEQYF	15	TRBV29-1	TRBJ2-7	.	many
TGTGCCACCACTCGGGACAGGGCTAATGAAAAACTGTTTTTT	CATTRDRANEKLFF	14	TRBV15	TRBJ1-4	TRBD1	.
TGTGCCAGCAGTTACGGGCACACCAACACCGGGGAGCTGTTTTTT	CASSYGHTNTGELFF	15	TRBV6-5	TRBJ2-2	.	many
TGCGCCAGCAGCTTGGAAAGGGGGCCCCTCACAGATACGCAGTATTTT	CASSLERGPLTDTQYF	16	TRBV5-1	TRBJ2-3	TRBD1	many
TGTGCCAGCAGTTTCCAGGTTGGCTCCTACGAGCAGTACTTC	CASSFQVGSYEQYF	14	TRBV27	TRBJ2-7	.	many
TGTGCCATCAGTGAGTGGCAGAATCAGCCCCAGCATTTT	CAISEWQNQPQHF	13	TRBV10-3	TRBJ1-5	.	few
TGCAGTTCCGGGCCCGTGAAAGAGACCCAGTACTTC	CSSGPVKETQYF	12	TRBV20-1	TRBJ2-5	.	many
TGTGCCTGGAGTAAGGAGATGGGTAGAGGCACTGAAGCTTTCTTT	CAWSKEMGRGTEAFF	15	TRBV30	TRBJ1-1	.	many
TGTGCCATCAGTCGGGACACCTTGAACACTGAAGCTTTCTTT	CAISRDTLNTEAFF	14	TRBV10-3	TRBJ1-1	.	many
TGTGCCAGCAGCGACAGGGTGGTCACTGAAGCTTTCTTT	CASSDRVVTEAFF	13	TRBV6-1	TRBJ1-1	TRBD1	many
TGTGCCAGCAGCTCAAGGACTAGCGGGACCTCCTACGAGCAGTACTTC	CASSSRTSGTSYEQYF	16	TRBV7-2	TRBJ2-7	TRBD2	many
TGTGCCTGGAGTGAGGCAGCGGGGCTCTACAATGAGCAGTTCTTC	CAWSEAAGLYNEQFF	15	TRBV30	TRBJ2-1	TRBD2	many
TGCGCCAGCAGCCAAGAGCCGAGCGGGACCTACGAGCAGTACTTC	CASSQEPSGTYEQYF	15	TRBV4-1	TRBJ2-7	TRBD2	many
TGCAGCGTTGGAGGCACAGGAATCTATGGCTACACCTTC	CSVGGTGIYGYTF	13	TRBV29-1	TRBJ1-2	.	many
TGTGCCACCCTACCGGGAGGAGATAATGAGCAGTTCTTC	CATLPGGDNEQFF	13	TRBV27	TRBJ2-1	TRBD2	few
TGTGCCAGTAGAGGGGCACTAGCGGGGGGAAGCTCCTACAATGAGCAGTTCTTC	CASRGALAGGSSYNEQFF	18	TRBV19	TRBJ2-1	TRBD2	.
TGTGCCAGCAGCTTAGCCGGGATGCCATTCGATGAGCAGTACTTC	CASSLAGMPFDEQYF	15	TRBV7-2	TRBJ2-7	.	.
TGCAGTGCACAACAGGGGAACTATGGCTACACCTTC	CSAQQGNYGYTF	12	TRBV20-1	TRBJ1-2	TRBD1	many
TGTGCCAGCAGCTGGACGGGGGGCCCCTACAATGAGCAGTTCTTC	CASSWTGGPYNEQFF	15	TRBV7-2	TRBJ2-1	.	.